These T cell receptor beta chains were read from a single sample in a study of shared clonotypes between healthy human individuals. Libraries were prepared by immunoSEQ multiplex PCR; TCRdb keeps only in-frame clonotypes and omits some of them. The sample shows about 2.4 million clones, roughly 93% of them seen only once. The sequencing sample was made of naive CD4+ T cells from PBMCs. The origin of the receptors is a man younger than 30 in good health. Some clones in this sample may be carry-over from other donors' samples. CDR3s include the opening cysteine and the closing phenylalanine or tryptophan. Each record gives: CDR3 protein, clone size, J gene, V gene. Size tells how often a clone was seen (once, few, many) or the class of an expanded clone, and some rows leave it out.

CASSTGTGGMSPLHF | . | TRBJ1-6 | TRBV5-1
CASSSQSNTEAFF | . | TRBJ1-1 | TRBV18
CASSAPGGPTNEQFF | . | TRBJ2-1 | TRBV9
CASSRGQGEGYTF | . | TRBJ1-2 | TRBV5-4
CASSLDRDRTQETQYF | . | TRBJ2-5 | TRBV7-3
CASSQEASGGYGYTF | once | TRBJ1-2 | TRBV4-2
CASSVFPPGQGVETQYF | . | TRBJ2-5 | TRBV11-2
CAISADRGEKLFF | . | TRBJ1-4 | TRBV10-3
CSVERLAGGPYEQYF | . | . | TRBV29-1
CASSRQGTGELFF | . | TRBJ2-2 | TRBV11-3
CASSLYPGRPDTQYF | . | TRBJ2-3 | TRBV5-1
CASSSGSSGSSYNEQFF | . | TRBJ2-1 | TRBV28
CASSLSGGQWSQPQHF | . | TRBJ1-5 | TRBV11-2
CASRSLTGQGAPNYGYTF | . | TRBJ1-2 | TRBV6-4
CASSQGTGGTGELFF | . | TRBJ2-2 | TRBV27
CASSMGTGYNEQFF | . | TRBJ2-1 | TRBV6-4
CASSQDYLAGGETQYF | once | TRBJ2-5 | TRBV4-2
CASSLGGTGGTYNEQFF | once | TRBJ2-1 | TRBV5-1
CASSRTDSGTGELFF | . | TRBJ2-2 | TRBV18
CASSVFSLAANNEQFF | once | TRBJ2-1 | TRBV9
CASSVGTGGNNEQFF | . | TRBJ2-1 | TRBV9
CASRRQGLNTEAFF | . | TRBJ1-1 | TRBV27
CASSSSVKFGYRQEKLFF | . | TRBJ1-4 | TRBV7-9
CAWSSPGAPRAPLHF | . | TRBJ1-6 | TRBV30
CASSQDDRVGQPQHF | . | TRBJ1-5 | TRBV4-1
CASSLAGGLRDEQFF | . | TRBJ2-1 | TRBV7-6
CASSLLLDSGANVLTF | . | TRBJ2-6 | TRBV18
CAPGRTGSKQPQHF | . | TRBJ1-5 | TRBV11-2
CASSLSRGQETQYF | once | TRBJ2-5 | TRBV28
CSVRTGALTAEAFF | once | TRBJ1-1 | TRBV29-1
CASRPPWGSYNEQFF | . | TRBJ2-1 | TRBV12-2
CAISGLRAQDGGEQFF | . | TRBJ2-1 | TRBV10-3
CASSLATFVTYEQYF | . | TRBJ2-7 | TRBV5-5
CASSFHPGQGQSPLHF | . | TRBJ1-6 | TRBV28
CASSPLLPGTGGMNTEAFF | . | TRBJ1-1 | TRBV18
CASSPLVETQYF | . | TRBJ2-5 | TRBV7-2
CASSSYYRGGNEKLFF | . | TRBJ1-4 | TRBV19
CASRPIGGDNSPLHF | . | TRBJ1-6 | TRBV2
CASSLGSTEAFF | few | TRBJ1-1 | TRBV5-1
CSVGFSDTQYF | . | TRBJ2-3 | TRBV29-1
CAWTRDPPNTEAFF | few | TRBJ1-1 | TRBV30
CASSQAGTGSYEQYF | . | TRBJ2-7 | TRBV4-1
CASSEGLAYSSYEQYF | . | TRBJ2-7 | TRBV18
CSVVGVGEQFF | once | TRBJ2-1 | TRBV29-1
CASGVQGPGANVLTF | . | TRBJ2-6 | TRBV19
CASSVRTNEKLFF | . | TRBJ1-4 | TRBV18
CASSLLASGNTDTQYF | . | TRBJ2-3 | TRBV5-1
CASSPSAAPNYEQYF | . | TRBJ2-7 | TRBV28
CSADTLYEQYF | . | . | TRBV20-1
CASTLVGGSGNQPQHF | . | TRBJ1-5 | TRBV19
CASSLGLADWNEQFF | . | TRBJ2-1 | TRBV5-1
CASSLRAEAFF | . | TRBJ1-1 | TRBV28
CARAPRAHHRGETQYF | . | TRBJ2-5 | TRBV5-3
CASSLGTSGINEQFF | . | TRBJ2-1 | TRBV6-6